The 19 T cell receptor beta chains below were found in one sample sequenced in a study of T cell clonality in common variable immunodeficiency. Overall study findings and caveats: Fewer deletions and N-nucleotide insertions were reportedly seen in common variable immunodeficiency TCR beta sequences.

These receptors lack a known antigen. This table comes from immunoSEQ multiplex PCR, and its TCRdb copy is limited to in-frame clones, with some not included. The table lists about 26,000 clones, with no singletons. Sequences were obtained from peripheral blood mononuclear cells. The receptors were sampled from a human donor with common variable immunodeficiency.

This clone was detected ten times or more. The missing CDR3 end, 3 residues past where the read stops, is filled in from the germline J gene. The chain is built from TRBV2 and TRBJ2-7; D assignment may be TRBD1 or TRBD2 (5 bases each). The germline CDR1 and CDR2 sequences are SNHLY and FYNNEI. The CDR3 covers 13 residues. V was cut by 4 bases and J by 5 bases, with 12 bases left in between. The CDR3: CASSVGEWNEQYF. The sequenced part of the CDR3 DNA is TGTGCCAGCAGTGTAGGGGAGTGGAACGAG.

This clone showed up many times. The sequenced fragment ends 3 residues before the CDR3 boundary, so the rest is inferred from the germline J gene. The J gene is TRBJ2-1, the V gene TRBV18, with TRBD1 matching over 10 bases. V gave up 2 bases and J gave up 4 bases; unmatched junction bases: 8. The germline V gene has CDR1 KGHSH and CDR2 LQKENI. The CDR3 totals 17 residues. The CDR3 sequence is CASSPGDRTGGYNEQFF. The sequenced part of the CDR3 DNA is TGTGCCAGCTCACCAGGAGATAGGACAGGGGGGTACAATGAG.

This clone was detected ten times or more. The read comes to an end 3 residues before the CDR3 does, leaving the germline J gene to fill in the end. The V call is TRBV7-7, the J call TRBJ1-4; D perhaps matches TRBD1 (5 bases). CDR1 is SSHAT, CDR2 FNYEAQ, per germline (reference sequence). Trimming took off 5 bases at V and 0 bases at J, with 10 bases between the two ends. This CDR3 contains 15 residues. Partial CDR3 DNA: TGTGCCAGCAGCCCGGCAGGGTCAACTAATGAAAAA. It specifies CASSPAGSTNEK. The complete CDR3 reads CASSPAGSTNEKLFF.

For this clone: From the germline J gene comes the end of the CDR3, since the read stops 3 residues before it. This chain connects TRBV5-6 to TRBJ2-7, with D perhaps TRBD1 (5 bases). The V gene lost 0 bases and the J gene lost 4 bases, with 5 bases spanning the gap. Looked up from germline, CDR1 is SGHDT and CDR2 is YYEEEE. The CDR3 spans 12 residues. CDR3 DNA (partial): TGTGCCAGCAGCTTGGAGGGGTACGAG. As protein: CASSLEGYE. The whole CDR3 protein reads CASSLEGYEQYF.

This clone was counted at least ten times. The CDR3 end falls 3 residues outside the read, so it is completed with the germline J gene. This chain connects TRBV20-1 to TRBJ2-1, with a possible D match to TRBD2 (5 bases). CDR3 length: 12 residues. The germline gives CDR1 DFQATT, CDR2 SNEGSKA (reference sequence). With 6 bases removed from V and 4 bases from J, the gap between germline ends came to 10 bases. The covered CDR3 bases are TGCAGTGCCCTGCAGCGGTACAATGAG. Its translation is CSALQRYNE. The CDR3, in full, reads CSALQRYNEQFF.

A note on this clone: The DNA ends 3 residues before the CDR3 does, and the rest of the CDR3 is filled in from the germline J gene. The chain recombines TRBV7-9 with TRBJ2-3, with 9 bases lining up with TRBD2. The CDR3 is made up of 14 amino acids. The ends lost 3 bases at V and 4 bases at J; junction bases unmatched: 2. Germline V CDR1 and CDR2: SEHNR, FQNEAQ (reference sequence). The CDR3 is CASSFLAGPDTQYF. The sequenced CDR3 bases are TGTGCCAGCAGCTTTCTAGCGGGGCCAGATACG.

This clone was seen many times. The read ends 3 residues shy of where the CDR3 ends; the end is completed using the germline J gene. This chain connects TRBV9 to TRBJ2-5, with 9 positions matching TRBD2. CDR1 is SGDLS and CDR2 is YYNGEE in the germline V gene. V lost 1 base and J lost 4; bases outside the gene matches: 5. The CDR3 is made up of 15 amino acids. The CDR3 DNA, read in part, is TGTGCCAGCAGCGTAAGTAGCGGGAGAGGAGAGACC. The encoded protein is CASSVSSGRGET. The complete CDR3 reads CASSVSSGRGETQYF.

This clone was seen at least ten times. The read stops 3 residues short of the end of the CDR3; the missing end is completed from the germline J gene. The chain links TRBV10-3 to TRBJ2-3, with D perhaps TRBD1 (5 bases). V lost 5 bases, J lost 1 base, and 16 bases lay in between. Germline CDR1 is ENHRY and CDR2 is SYGVKD. The CDR3 is 16 amino acids. Incomplete CDR3 DNA: TGTGCCATCAGTACCGGTGCACAGGAACGCACAGATACG. Translating gives CAISTGAQERTDT. The full CDR3 reads CAISTGAQERTDTQYF.

In its sample, this clone was seen a few times. The CDR3 goes on 3 residues after the read ends, and that part is filled in from the germline J gene. The chain carries TRBV18 and TRBJ2-4, with 10 bases lining up with TRBD2. This CDR3 is 16 amino acids long. Germline V CDR1 and CDR2: KGHSH, LQKENI. J lost 6 bases, V lost 2 bases, and 7 bases had no gene match. Incomplete CDR3 DNA: TGTGCCAGCTCACCATCTAGCGGGAGATATGGAAACATT. It translates to CASSPSSGRYGNI. The CDR3 reads in full as CASSPSSGRYGNIQYF.

The table lists this clone with a few counts. With the read ending 3 residues before the CDR3 end, the germline J gene is used to fill in that end. The chain combines TRBV7-7 with TRBJ2-2; TRBD1 aligns across 7 bases. Germline V CDR1 and CDR2: SSHAT, FNYEAQ (reference sequence). The CDR3 totals 15 residues. Trimming cost V 1 base and J 2 bases; bases outside gene matches: 1. The CDR3 reads CASSLGTGNTGELFF. The sequenced CDR3 bases are TGTGCCAGCAGCTTAGGGACAGGAAACACCGGGGAG.

This clone has ten or more counts. Read data end 3 residues before the CDR3 end; the end is taken from the germline J gene. This chain joins TRBV5-6 and TRBJ2-3; D perhaps matches TRBD1 (5 bases). Between the trimmed V and J ends, which lost 4 bases and 4 bases, there was a span of 10 bases. The germline gives CDR1 SGHDT, CDR2 YYEEEE. The CDR3 consists of 13 residues. The CDR3 bases that were read are TGTGCCAGCAGCCCGGGCAGGGCAGATACG. Encoded protein: CASSPGRADT. The entire CDR3 is CASSPGRADTQYF.

This clone was seen only a few times. The read terminates 3 residues ahead of where the CDR3 ends, so the germline J gene completes it. The V call is TRBV7-9, the J call TRBJ1-4, with a possible D match to TRBD1 (6 bases). CDR1 is SEHNR, CDR2 FQNEAQ, per germline (reference sequence). V lost 3 bases and J 4 bases, leaving 12 bases between the germline ends. The CDR3 is made up of 15 amino acids. CDR3 bases read: TGTGCCAGCAGCTTGCGGACAGACCATAATGAAAAA. Its protein is CASSLRTDHNEK. From start to end, the CDR3 is CASSLRTDHNEKLFF.

This clone was detected many times. The read ends 3 residues early relative to the CDR3; the germline J gene fills the gap. The gene calls are TRBV20-1 and TRBJ2-3; D unclear. This CDR3 region has 13 residues. V was trimmed by 6 bases and J by 0 bases, leaving 10 bases between them. Germline CDR1 reads DFQATT; CDR2 reads SNEGSKA (reference sequence). The CDR3 bases that were read are TGCAGTGCGATAGAGTATAGCACAGATACG. Amino acids: CSAIEYSTDT. The entire CDR3 reads CSAIEYSTDTQYF.

This clone was counted many times. Read coverage stops 3 residues before the CDR3 terminus; the germline J gene supplies the remainder. V usage is TRBV2 and J usage is TRBJ1-5, with 8 bases matching TRBD1. J gave up 4 bases and V 5 bases, and 4 bases lay outside the gene matches. The CDR3 runs to 14 residues. Germline V gene sequence: CDR1 SNHLY, CDR2 FYNNEI. The CDR3 DNA, read in part, is TGTGCCAGCAGTCCTGGGACAGGTAATCAGCCC. It specifies CASSPGTGNQP. The full CDR3 reads CASSPGTGNQPQHF.

This clone was picked up many times. The CDR3 end is not reached by the read, which stops 3 residues before it; the germline J gene fills it in. J is TRBJ2-1 and V is TRBV19, with TRBD2 matching over 11 bases. The junction had 13 bases not matched to a gene; V was cut back by 4 bases and J by 8 bases. Germline V gene sequence: CDR1 LNHDA, CDR2 SQIVND (reference sequence). The CDR3 sequence is 17 residues long. The DNA read from the CDR3 is TGTGCCAGTAGTAGTGGTAGCGGGGGGGCTATCCTCGATGAG. As protein: CASSSGSGGAILDE. The full CDR3 reads CASSSGSGGAILDEQFF.

This clone appeared a few times. The missing CDR3 end, 3 residues past where the read stops, is filled in from the germline J gene. The chain couples TRBV6-2 or TRBV6-3 to TRBJ2-1; 8 bases line up with TRBD2. CDR1 is MNHEY, CDR2 SVGEGT, per germline. Trimming removed 2 bases from V and 6 bases from J; junction bases left unmatched: 3. This CDR3 is 14 amino acids long. Incomplete CDR3 DNA: TGTGCCAGCAGTTACAGCGGGGGCTCCAATGAG. Translating gives CASSYSGGSNE. The entire CDR3 is CASSYSGGSNEQFF.

Regarding this clone: The CDR3 end falls 3 residues outside the read, so it is completed with the germline J gene. The gene calls are TRBV19 and TRBJ2-3; perhaps TRBD2 as D (6 bases). Deletions cut 1 base from V and 5 bases from J, with 10 bases between. Germline V gene data show CDR1 as LNHDA and CDR2 as SQIVND (reference sequence). The CDR3 extends over 14 amino acids. Incomplete CDR3 DNA: TGTGCCAGTAGTATAGCGGGGGAGATAGATACG. Translation gives CASSIAGEIDT. The whole CDR3 is CASSIAGEIDTQYF.

A few counts support this clone. The read comes to an end 3 residues before the CDR3 does, leaving the germline J gene to fill in the end. The gene calls are TRBV5-1 and TRBJ2-1; D gene uncertain. This CDR3 has 13 residues. The V gene's germline CDR1 is SGHRS and CDR2 YFSETQ. V was shortened by 3 bases and J by 0 bases, with 4 bases between the two germline ends. The CDR3 DNA, read in part, is TGCGCCAGCAGCTCCATCTCCTACAATGAG. Protein sequence: CASSSISYNE. The CDR3 reads in full as CASSSISYNEQFF.

This clone was recorded many times. Sequencing ends 3 residues short of the CDR3 end; the germline J gene provides the rest. The chain links TRBV30 to TRBJ1-5, with D perhaps matching TRBD1 (5 bases). There are 17 residues in the CDR3. Trimming pared 2 bases from V and 4 bases from J, leaving 21 bases between. Germline CDR1 and CDR2: GTSNPN and SVGIG (reference sequence). CDR3: CAWSTELPRSGNQPQHF. Incomplete CDR3 DNA: TGTGCCTGGAGTACCGAGCTCCCAAGGTCAGGGAATCAGCCC.